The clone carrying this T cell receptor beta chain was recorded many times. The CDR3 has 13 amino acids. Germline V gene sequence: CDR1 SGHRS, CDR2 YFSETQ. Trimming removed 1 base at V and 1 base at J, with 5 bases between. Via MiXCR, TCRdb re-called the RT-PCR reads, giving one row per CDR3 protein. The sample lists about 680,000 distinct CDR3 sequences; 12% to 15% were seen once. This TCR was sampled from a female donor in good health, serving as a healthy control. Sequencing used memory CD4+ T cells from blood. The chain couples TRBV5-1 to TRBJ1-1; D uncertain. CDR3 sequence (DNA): TGCGCCAGCAGCTTGTTCGAGAACACTGAAGCTTTCTTT. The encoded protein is CASSLFENTEAFF.